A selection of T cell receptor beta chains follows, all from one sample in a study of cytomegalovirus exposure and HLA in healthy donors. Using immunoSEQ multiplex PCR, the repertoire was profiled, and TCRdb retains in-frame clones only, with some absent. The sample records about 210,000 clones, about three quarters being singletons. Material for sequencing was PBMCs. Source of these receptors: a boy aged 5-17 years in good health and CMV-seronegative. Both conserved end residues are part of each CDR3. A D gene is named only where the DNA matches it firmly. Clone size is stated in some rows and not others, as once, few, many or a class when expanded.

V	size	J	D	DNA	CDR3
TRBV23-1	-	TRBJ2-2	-	TGCGCGGGAGGGGGGAGGACCGGGGAGCTGTTTTTT	CAGGGRTGELFF
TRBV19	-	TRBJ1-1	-	TGTGCCAGTAGTATTAACCCGGGATTTGGCACTGAAGCTTTCTTT	CASSINPGFGTEAFF
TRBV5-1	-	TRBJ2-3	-	TGCGCCAGCAGCTTGGTGTCGCTCTCGAGTCACACAGATACGCAGTATTTT	CASSLVSLSSHTDTQYF
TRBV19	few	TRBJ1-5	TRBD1	TGTGCCAGTAGCAGAGGGGCAGGGGGCTCCGATCAGCCCCAGCATTTT	CASSRGAGGSDQPQHF
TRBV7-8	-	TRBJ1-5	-	TGTGCCAGCAGCTTAGCCAGGGTTAGCAATCAGCCCCAGCATTTT	CASSLARVSNQPQHF
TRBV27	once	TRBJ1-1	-	TGTGCCAGCAGTCCGGTCGGACGGGGCACTGAAGCTTTCTTT	CASSPVGRGTEAFF
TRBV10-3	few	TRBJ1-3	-	TGTGCCATCAGTGAAGGGAGCTCTGGAAACACCATATATTTT	CAISEGSSGNTIYF
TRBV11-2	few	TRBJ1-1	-	TGTGCCAGCAGGACTTTGGGGGGAATGAGGAACACTGAAGCTTTCTTT	CASRTLGGMRNTEAFF
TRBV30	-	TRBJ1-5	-	TGTGCCTGCCACGACAGCCTCAATCAGCCCCAGCATTTT	CACHDSLNQPQHF
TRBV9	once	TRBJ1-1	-	TGTGCCAGCAGCGTAGTCTCAGTCACTGAAGCTTTCTTT	CASSVVSVTEAFF